This entry describes one T cell receptor beta chain. The data belong to a study of OX40 agonist ivuxolimab in advanced cancers. Study at large: Eligibility rules accepted prior anti-PD-1, anti-PD-L1 or anti-CTLA-4 therapy, and over 35% had some.

Measured with immunoSEQ multiplex PCR; TCRdb has only the in-frame clones, and not every one. The sample carries about 73,000 clones, about 90% recorded once. Trimming took 2 bases from V and 4 from J, leaving 16 bases between them. Per germline, CDR1 GTSNPN and CDR2 SVGIG (reference sequence). The CDR3 consists of 15 residues. Exclusion of a patient followed from autoimmune disease history or systemic immunosuppression. Baseline, cycle 4 day 1, and cycle 7 day 1 were the blood sampling points. This clonotype was sampled from an adult with an advanced solid tumor such as melanoma, head and neck, liver or kidney cancer. V and J are TRBV30 and TRBJ2-3; tentatively, D is TRBD1 or TRBD2 (5 bases each). Material: CD4+ or CD8+ T cells sorted from blood, obtained in a trial of the OX40 agonist ivuxolimab. CDR3 region: CAWSLGAVGADTQYF. In DNA, the CDR3 is TGTGCCTGGAGTCTTGGGGCGGTGGGGGCAGATACGCAGTATTTT.